Reported below is one TCR beta chain. The data derive from a study of blood T cell repertoires in COVID-19. Across the study: T cells, B-cell-depleted T cells, or PBMCs supplied cDNA or gDNA.

Profiled with immunoSEQ multiplex PCR; TCRdb holds only in-frame clones, not every one. The sample shows about 320,000 clones, about 84% of them seen only once. Looked up from germline, CDR1 is MNHEY and CDR2 is SMNVEV (reference sequence). CDR3 size: 14 residues. The V end lost 3 bases, the J end lost 4 bases, and 12 bases lay between the germline ends. The rearrangement joins TRBV27 to TRBJ2-5; D not certain. Sequencing was performed on peripheral blood. This sequence originates from a woman in her 50s with acute or convalescent COVID-19. The CDR3 region has the DNA TGTGCCAGCAGTTTGAACGGGTCCCCAGAGACCCAGTACTTC. This encodes CASSLNGSPETQYF.